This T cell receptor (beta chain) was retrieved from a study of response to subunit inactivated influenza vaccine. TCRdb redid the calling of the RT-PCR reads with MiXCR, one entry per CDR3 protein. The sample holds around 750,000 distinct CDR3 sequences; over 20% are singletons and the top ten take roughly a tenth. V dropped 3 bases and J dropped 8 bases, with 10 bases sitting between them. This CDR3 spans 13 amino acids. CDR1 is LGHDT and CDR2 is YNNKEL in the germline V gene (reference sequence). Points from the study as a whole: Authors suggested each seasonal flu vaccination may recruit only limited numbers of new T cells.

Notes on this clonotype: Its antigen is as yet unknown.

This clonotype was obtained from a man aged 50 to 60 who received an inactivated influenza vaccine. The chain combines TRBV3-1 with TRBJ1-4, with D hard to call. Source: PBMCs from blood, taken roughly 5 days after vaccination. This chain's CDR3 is CASSQGFSEKLFF. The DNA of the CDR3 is TGTGCCAGCAGCCAGGGATTTAGCGAAAAACTGTTTTTT.